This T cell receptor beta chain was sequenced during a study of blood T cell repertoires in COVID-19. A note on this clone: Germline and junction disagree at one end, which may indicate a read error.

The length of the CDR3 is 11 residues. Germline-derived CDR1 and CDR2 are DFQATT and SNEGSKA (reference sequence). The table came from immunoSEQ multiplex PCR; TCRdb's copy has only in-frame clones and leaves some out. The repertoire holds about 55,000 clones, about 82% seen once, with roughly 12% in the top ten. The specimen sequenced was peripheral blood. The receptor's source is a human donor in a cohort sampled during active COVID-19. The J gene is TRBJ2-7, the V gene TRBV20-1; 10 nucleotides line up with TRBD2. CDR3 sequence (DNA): TGCAGTGCTAGACTAGCGGGAGTCTTGGACTTC. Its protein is CSARLAGVLDF.